This TCR beta chain stems from a study of beta chain features in type 1 diabetes. Whole-study results and caveats: Over-representation of high TCR-expressing cells was a possible consequence of cDNA sequencing.

Donors contributed one heparinised blood draw apiece, averaging approximately 120 mL. Based on CD45RO/CCR7/CD25/CD127/CD95/CD27, CD4+ regulatory, stem cell-like memory, naive and central memory cells were sorted. Sequenced material consisted of expressed TCRB transcripts (all of the isolated RNA was reverse transcribed). Only in-frame clones appear in the TCRdb table, and some are missing; sequencing was by immunoSEQ multiplex PCR. The table shows hundreds of thousands of clones, with less than 15% occurring only once. Worth noting for this clone: Its antigen is unknown.

This sequence originates from a young man in good health. What was sequenced was central memory CD4+ T cells from blood.

The CDR3 bases are TGTGCCAGCAGTCCCGCGTCCGGCTATAGCAATCAGCCCCAGCATTTT. This encodes CASSPASGYSNQPQHF. The chain joins TRBV27 to TRBJ1-5; no clear D gene. V shed 5 bases and J shed 0 bases, with 14 bases lying between them. CDR3 size: 16 residues. CDR1 and CDR2 (germline): MNHEY, SMNVEV (reference sequence).